This T cell receptor beta chain was obtained from a study of blood T cell repertoires in COVID-19. At the level of the study: There were acute and convalescent COVID-19 samples, and they came from the United States, Italy and Spain. T cells, B-cell-depleted T cells, or PBMCs supplied cDNA or gDNA.

Data came from immunoSEQ multiplex PCR; TCRdb stores just in-frame clones and leaves some out. The sample has over 25,000 clones, approximately 85% seen once. This CDR3 has 15 residues. CDR1 is MGHDK, CDR2 SYGVNS, per germline. Trimming cost V 3 bases and J 3 bases; bases outside gene matches: 4. The sequence derives from a man older than 75 with active COVID-19. V usage is TRBV25-1 and J usage is TRBJ1-4; the match to TRBD1 covers 7 bases. Sequencing input: peripheral blood. The CDR3 DNA sequence: TGTGCCAGCAGTGACGCCGGGACAGCTAATGAAAAACTGTTTTTT. Amino acid sequence: CASSDAGTANEKLFF.